What follows is one TCR beta chain and its context. Its antigen is unknown. These data are taken from a study of cytomegalovirus exposure and HLA in healthy donors. Study-wide points: The study put 160 or so TCR beta chains on its list as cytomegalovirus-associated. Only CMV serostatus was available as immune exposure information.

The primer mix had 60 Vbeta and 13 Jbeta primers. Assay used: immunoSEQ multiplex PCR; TCRdb lists only in-frame clones, some missing. This table holds 100,000 or so clones, around 80% found once. V lost 3 bases and J lost 5; bases outside the gene matches: 3. Germline-derived CDR1 and CDR2 are MDHEN and SYDVKM. The CDR3 length is 14 residues. The rearrangement joins TRBV28 to TRBJ2-3; 9 bases align to TRBD1. This sequence originates from a man aged 40-50 years in good health and CMV-seronegative. Sequencing was performed on PBMCs. The CDR3 DNA reads TGTGCCAGCAGTTTTACGGGACAGGGAGATACGCAGTATTTT. Translated, it gives CASSFTGQGDTQYF.